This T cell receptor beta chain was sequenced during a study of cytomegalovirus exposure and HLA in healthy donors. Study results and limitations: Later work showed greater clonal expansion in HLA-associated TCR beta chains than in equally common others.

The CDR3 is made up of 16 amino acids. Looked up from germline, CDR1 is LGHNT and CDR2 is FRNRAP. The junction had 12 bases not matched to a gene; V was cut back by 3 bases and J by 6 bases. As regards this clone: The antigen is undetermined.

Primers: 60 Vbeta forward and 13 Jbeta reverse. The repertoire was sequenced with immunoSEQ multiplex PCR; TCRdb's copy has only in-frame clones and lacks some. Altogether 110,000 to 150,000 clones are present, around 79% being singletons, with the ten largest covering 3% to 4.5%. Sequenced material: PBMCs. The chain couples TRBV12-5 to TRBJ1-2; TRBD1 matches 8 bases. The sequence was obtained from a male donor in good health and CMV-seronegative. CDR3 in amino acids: CASGFHPAGGGDGYTF. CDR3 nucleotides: TGTGCTAGTGGTTTCCACCCCGCAGGGGGCGGGGATGGCTACACCTTC.